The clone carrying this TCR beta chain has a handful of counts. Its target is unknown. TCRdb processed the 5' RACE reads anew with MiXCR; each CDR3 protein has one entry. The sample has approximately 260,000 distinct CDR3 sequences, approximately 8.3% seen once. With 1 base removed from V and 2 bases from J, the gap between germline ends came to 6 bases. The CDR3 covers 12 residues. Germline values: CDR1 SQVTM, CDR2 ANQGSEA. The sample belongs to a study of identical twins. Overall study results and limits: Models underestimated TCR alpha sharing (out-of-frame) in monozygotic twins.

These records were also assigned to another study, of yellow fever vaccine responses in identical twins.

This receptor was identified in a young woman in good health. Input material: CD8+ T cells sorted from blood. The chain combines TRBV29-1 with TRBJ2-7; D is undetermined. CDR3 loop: CSVEGLTYEQYF. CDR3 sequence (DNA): TGCAGCGTTGAAGGGCTCACCTACGAGCAGTACTTC.